This T cell receptor (beta chain) appears in the sequencing data of a study of T cells in Graves' hyperthyroidism and ophthalmopathy. Study-wide results and caveats: Through a model of 13 V-J features, ophthalmopathy was separated from stable hyperthyroidism.

This clonotype has a count of ten or more. Its specificity is not known. Patients aged 18 to 65 had newly diagnosed hyperthyroidism lasting under 2 months. Around 10 ml of fresh peripheral blood supplied the PBMCs. Regions amplified from RNA transcripts were the TCR beta CDR3 regions. The HTBI primer set drove a first-round RT-PCR of the TCR CDR3. TCRdb called the multiplex PCR reads again in MiXCR, with one record for every CDR3 protein. Among around 560,000 distinct CDR3 sequences listed, 16% were seen once. The CDR3 runs to 18 residues. Germline assignment: CDR1 SGHVS and CDR2 FNYEAQ. Losses at the gene ends were 5 bases for V and 2 bases for J; bases not matched to a gene: 9.

The clonotype was recovered from a woman younger than 35 with Graves' hyperthyroidism. The chain joins TRBV7-6 to TRBJ2-3; 14 bases fit TRBD2. Source material: blood. CDR3 sequence: CASSTGLAGEGPTDTQYF. CDR3 coding DNA: TGTGCCAGCAGCACGGGACTAGCGGGAGAAGGCCCCACAGATACGCAGTATTTT. Variable domain in full (rest from reference TRBV7-6 and TRBJ2-3): GAGVSQSPRYKVTKRGQDVALRCDPISGHVSLYWYRQALGQGPEFLTYFNYEAQQDKSGLPNDRFSAERPEGSISTLTIQRTEQRDSAMYRCASSTGLAGEGPTDTQYFGPGTRLTVL.